A single sample is the source of the 25 T cell receptor beta chains below, sequenced in a study of blood T cell repertoires in COVID-19. Sequencing used immunoSEQ multiplex PCR; TCRdb keeps in-frame clones, though not all of them. This table holds roughly 400,000 clones, roughly 84% found once. Sequencing input: PBMCs or T cells enriched from blood (not recorded which). These receptors all come from a woman between 18 and 30 years old who had been exposed to COVID-19.

This chain links TRBV6-5 with TRBJ1-2; 7 positions agree with TRBD1. The CDR3 length is 13 residues. The V gene end was trimmed by 8 bases and the J gene end by 8 bases; junction bases not matched to a gene: 11. The germline V gene encodes CDR1 MNHEY and CDR2 SVGAGI. CDR3 DNA: TGTGCCAGCCTACCAGGGGGAGTGGGCGGCTACACCTTC. Its protein product is CASLPGGVGGYTF.

This chain links TRBV3-1 (or the pseudogene TRBV3-2) with TRBJ1-6; perhaps TRBD1 as D (6 bases). The CDR3 has 15 amino acids. Germline V lookup: CDR1 LGHDT, CDR2 YNNKEL (reference sequence). V was pared by 1 base and J by 8 bases, with 12 bases between. Here the CDR3 DNA reads TGTGCCAGCAGCCAAGCTCAAGGACAGCATTCACCCCTCCACTTT. Protein sequence: CASSQAQGQHSPLHF.

This sequence joins TRBV7-2 and TRBJ2-7; 7 bases are a match to TRBD1. The trim removed 1 base at V and 1 base at J, leaving 4 bases unmatched. Germline assignment: CDR1 SGHTA and CDR2 FQGNSA. The CDR3 totals 15 residues. For the CDR3, the DNA is TGTGCCAGCAGCTTAGAAGGGGGCGCGTCCTACGAGCAGTACTTC. As protein: CASSLEGGASYEQYF.

The rearrangement joins TRBV28 to TRBJ2-6; 11 nucleotides match TRBD1. V trimming: 8 bases; J trimming: 2 bases; junction bases outside the gene matches: 11. Germline-derived CDR1 and CDR2 are MDHEN and SYDVKM. There are 18 residues in the CDR3. The CDR3 nucleotides read TGTGCCAGCGCACTACCCGGGACAGGGGGTGCTGGGGCCAACGTCCTGACTTTC. It specifies CASALPGTGGAGANVLTF.

The chain recombines TRBV7-3 with TRBJ2-3; 9 nucleotides agree with TRBD2. Germline assignment: CDR1 SGHTA and CDR2 FQGTGA. This CDR3 contains 15 residues. With 5 bases clipped from V and 2 bases from J, the junction kept 5 bases outside the gene matches. The CDR3 DNA sequence: TGTGCCAGCAGCAGAGGGACTAGCATCACAGATACGCAGTATTTT. It codes for CASSRGTSITDTQYF.

This chain connects TRBV21-1 to TRBJ2-6; the table's TRBD2 call for D was not verified on the DNA. TRBV21-1 has pseudogene status. The CDR3 spans 17 residues. Written as DNA, the CDR3 is TGTGCCACCTTAGCGGGATTGTTCGTGGGTGGGGCCAACGTCCTGACTTTC. Translation gives CATLAGLFVGGANVLTF.

CDR3 amino acids: CASSPGQGSSGELFF. Here the CDR3 DNA reads TGTGCCAGCAGTCCCGGACAGGGTTCGTCCGGGGAGCTGTTTTTT. This sequence joins TRBV7-8 and TRBJ2-2; TRBD1 matches at 8 bases. From germline, CDR1 is SGHVS and CDR2 FQNEAQ. This CDR3 is built from 15 residues. J was trimmed by 6 bases and V by 6 bases; bases with no gene match: 9.

The V call is TRBV30, the J call TRBJ2-3; 10 bases align to TRBD2. Germline CDR1 GTSNPN, CDR2 SVGIG (reference sequence). This CDR3 is built from 16 residues. The V and J ends lost 2 bases and 2 bases, in that order; junction bases with no gene match: 7. The CDR3 reads CAWSPRSGGDTDTQYF. DNA for the CDR3: TGTGCCTGGAGTCCACGAAGCGGGGGGGACACAGATACGCAGTATTTT.

A single count supports this clone. The chain employs TRBV5-8 and TRBJ2-7; 8 nucleotides align to TRBD2. The CDR3 is 16 residues long. J was trimmed by 1 base and V by 1 base; bases with no gene match: 7. CDR1 is SGHTS and CDR2 is YDEGEE in the germline V gene. The CDR3 loop reads CASSLLTSGPSYEQYF. The CDR3, as DNA: TGTGCCAGCAGCTTGCTCACTAGCGGCCCATCCTACGAGCAGTACTTC.

This chain joins TRBV5-1 and TRBJ1-1; 7 positions match TRBD1. With 0 bases clipped from V and 7 bases from J, the junction kept 12 bases outside the gene matches. Germline V lookup: CDR1 SGHRS, CDR2 YFSETQ. CDR3 length: 16 residues. The CDR3 DNA reads TGCGCCAGCAGCTTGGCCGTCGGACAGGTGGTTGATGAAGCTTTCTTT. This sequence encodes CASSLAVGQVVDEAFF.

The chain uses TRBV13 and TRBJ2-5; tentative D call: TRBD2 (6 bases). The ends were cut back, 2 bases at V and 1 base at J, with 8 bases in the middle. The germline CDR1 and CDR2 sequences are PRHDT and FYEKMQ (reference sequence). This CDR3 has 14 residues. In nucleotides, the CDR3 is TGTGCCAGCAGCTTATATAGCGGCCAAGAGACCCAGTACTTC. Protein: CASSLYSGQETQYF.

V usage is TRBV12-3 or TRBV12-4 and J usage is TRBJ1-1; D unclear. V was clipped by 5 bases and J by 4 bases, with 8 bases between them. The CDR3 is made up of 12 amino acids. DNA for the CDR3: TGTGCCAGCAGTCCGCGTGGCACTGAAGCTTTCTTT. This encodes CASSPRGTEAFF.

Note on this clone: At one of its ends the junction is not consistent with the germline gene, which may arise from a read error. The chain links TRBV7-7 to TRBJ2-5; D is perhaps TRBD1 (6 bases). The CDR3 spans 14 residues. CDR1 SSHAT and CDR2 FNYEAQ come from the germline V gene (reference sequence). The CDR3 region is CASSFAGAGETQYF. CDR3 nucleotides: TGTGCTAGCAGCTTCGCAGGGGCGGGAGAGACCCAGTACTTC.

This rearrangement joins TRBV9 to TRBJ2-7, with D perhaps TRBD2 (6 bases). V lost 4 bases to trimming and J lost 4 bases, with 18 bases between them. Germline V lookup: CDR1 SGDLS, CDR2 YYNGEE. The CDR3 spans 15 residues. The CDR3 coding sequence is TGTGCCAGCAGCCCGGGGACTCTGGGAGCGTACGAGCAGTACTTC. It codes for CASSPGTLGAYEQYF.

This clone was recorded once. CDR3 sequence (DNA): TGTGCCAGCAGCCCGGGTAGCGATACGCAGTATTTT. This sequence encodes CASSPGSDTQYF. This chain joins TRBV5-6 and TRBJ2-3; no clear D. Trimming took 4 bases from V and 6 from J, leaving 9 bases between them. CDR3 length equals 12 residues. The V gene's germline CDR1 is SGHDT and CDR2 YYEEEE.

The chain has TRBV4-3 and TRBJ2-1; 12 bases agree with TRBD2. The CDR3 has 17 residues. With 0 bases clipped from V and 2 bases from J, the junction kept 2 bases outside the gene matches. The germline V gene has CDR1 LGHNA and CDR2 YSLEER. CDR3 in amino acids: CASSQDASGGAYNEQFF. DNA of the CDR3: TGCGCCAGCAGCCAAGATGCTAGCGGGGGGGCCTACAATGAGCAGTTCTTC.

This chain links TRBV10-1 with TRBJ1-1, with D possibly matching TRBD1 (6 bases). Between the trimmed V and J ends, which lost 5 bases and 6 bases, there was a span of 16 bases. This CDR3 comprises 14 residues. Germline CDR1 and CDR2: WNHNN and SYGVQD (reference sequence). The CDR3 loop is CASSSRGASAEAFF. The CDR3 DNA reads as TGCGCCAGCAGTTCCCGGGGGGCTAGCGCTGAAGCTTTCTTT.

This sequence joins TRBV2 and TRBJ2-5, with D unclear. The V end was cut by 6 bases, the J end by 2 bases, with 10 bases between. CDR3 length equals 13 residues. Germline CDR1 and CDR2: SNHLY and FYNNEI. CDR3 residues: CASSKENQETQYF. The CDR3 nucleotides read TGTGCCAGCAGCAAGGAGAATCAAGAGACCCAGTACTTC.

This rearrangement joins TRBV30 to TRBJ2-2; 9 bases align to TRBD2. Per germline, CDR1 GTSNPN and CDR2 SVGIG (reference sequence). V was pared by 5 bases and J by 5 bases, with 0 bases of the junction left unmatched. The CDR3 has 12 residues. The CDR3 protein is CAWGLATGELFF. Written as DNA, the CDR3 is TGTGCCTGGGGACTAGCGACCGGGGAGCTGTTTTTT.

About this clone: This sample also contains other DNA sequences that code for the same CDR3. The V and J genes are TRBV3-1 (or the pseudogene TRBV3-2) and TRBJ1-1; D is undetermined. Germline V gene sequence: CDR1 LGHDT, CDR2 YNNKEL (reference sequence). CDR3 length: 13 residues. V dropped 1 base and J dropped 5 bases, with 8 bases sitting between them. Written as DNA, the CDR3 is TGTGCCAGCAGCCAAGGAGGAGTAACTGAAGCTTTCTTT. Encoded protein: CASSQGGVTEAFF.

V usage is TRBV27 and J usage is TRBJ2-7; 9 positions match TRBD1. This CDR3 spans 14 amino acids. V was clipped by 3 bases and J by 1 base; unmatched bases: 1. The V gene's germline CDR1 is MNHEY and CDR2 SMNVEV (reference sequence). CDR3 loop: CASSFGTGSYEQYF. CDR3 sequence (DNA): TGTGCCAGCAGTTTTGGGACAGGGTCCTACGAGCAGTACTTC.

This sequence joins TRBV7-6 and TRBJ2-2; 8 bases are a match to TRBD2. The germline V gene encodes CDR1 SGHVS and CDR2 FNYEAQ. J was trimmed by 7 bases and V by 5 bases; bases with no gene match: 15. The CDR3 totals 17 residues. The DNA of the CDR3 is TGTGCCAGCAGCCCCGTGTGGGGACTAGGGCTGGGCGGGGAGCTGTTTTTT. Translation: CASSPVWGLGLGGELFF.

This clone was picked up one time. The CDR3 DNA is TGTGCCTGGAGCAGAGGGGGGGGCCGCTCCTACAATGAGCAGTTCTTC. Protein sequence: CAWSRGGGRSYNEQFF. The V and J genes are TRBV30 and TRBJ2-1; D may be TRBD2 (7 bases). The V gene's germline CDR1 is GTSNPN and CDR2 SVGIG (reference sequence). The CDR3 loop spans 16 amino acids. V lost 3 bases and J lost 0, with 15 bases in between.

The genes are TRBV30 and TRBJ1-6; D is ambiguous. Trimming took off 0 bases at V and 4 bases at J, with 16 bases between the two ends. This CDR3 is built from 17 residues. CDR1 and CDR2 from the germline V gene are GTSNPN and SVGIG (reference sequence). In nucleotides, the CDR3 is TGTGCCTGGAGTGTACCGACACTCGTCGTATATAATTCACCCCTCCACTTT. It codes for CAWSVPTLVVYNSPLHF.

This chain uses TRBV9 with TRBJ2-5, with D possibly matching TRBD2 (6 bases). CDR1 SGDLS and CDR2 YYNGEE come from the germline V gene. The CDR3 is 14 residues long. V was cut by 4 bases and J by 4 bases, with 14 bases left in between. This CDR3 is CASSPELGGETQYF. The CDR3 DNA follows: TGTGCCAGCAGCCCCGAATTGGGGGGAGAGACCCAGTACTTC.